This TCR beta chain is from a study of cytomegalovirus exposure and HLA in healthy donors. Regarding the study as a whole: Later analysis revealed greater clonal expansion in HLA-associated TCR beta chains than in equally common others. It is likely that the observed cluster of highly shared sequence variants was a sequencing artifact.

The CDR3 runs to 15 residues. Germline-derived CDR1 and CDR2 are SGDLS and YYNGEE. V dropped 0 bases and J dropped 7 bases, with 15 bases sitting between them. Concerning this clone itself: Antigen unknown.

PCR involved 60 Vbeta and 13 Jbeta primers. Using immunoSEQ multiplex PCR, the repertoire was profiled, and TCRdb retains in-frame clones only, with some absent. The repertoire has 60,000 to 75,000 clones, approximately 80% of them found once; the top ten carry roughly 3%. The sequence was obtained from a woman aged 25 to 39 in good health and CMV-seronegative. Source material: PBMCs. V usage is TRBV9 and J usage is TRBJ2-3; D is possibly TRBD2 (6 bases). In DNA, the CDR3 is TGTGCCAGCAGCGTAGGACTAGAGGAGGGATATACGCAGTATTTT. Amino acid sequence: CASSVGLEEGYTQYF. Supplemented by reference TRBV9 and TRBJ2-3, the full variable domain reads DSGVTQTPKHLITATGQRVTLRCSPRSGDLSVYWYQQSLDQGLQFLIQYYNGEERAKGNILERFSAQQFPDLHSELNLSSLELGDSALYFCASSVGLEEGYTQYFGPGTRLTVL.